The source of this T cell receptor beta chain is a study of cytomegalovirus exposure and HLA in healthy donors. Study results and limitations: The only immune exposure information that was available was CMV serostatus. Researchers reported that a few CMV-associated chains were confirmed in vitro as CMV antigen-specific.

Turning to this clone: Its antigen is currently unknown.

With 60 Vbeta and 13 Jbeta primers, the PCR was carried out. Assay used: immunoSEQ multiplex PCR; TCRdb lists only in-frame clones, some missing. The sample holds roughly 180,000 clones, more than 70% seen once. The sequencing sample was made of PBMCs. The clonotype originates from a boy aged 5 to 17 in good health and CMV-seronegative.

CDR3 sequence reads: CASSLEGHYNEQFF. The CDR3 DNA reads TGCGCCAGCAGCTTGGAGGGACATTACAATGAGCAGTTCTTC. The chain has TRBV5-1 and TRBJ2-1; tentatively, D is TRBD1 (6 bases). The CDR3 runs to 14 residues. CDR1 is SGHRS and CDR2 is YFSETQ in the germline V gene. Trimming removed 0 bases from V and 4 bases from J, with 8 bases in between.